This T cell receptor (beta chain) was documented in a study of cytomegalovirus exposure and HLA in healthy donors. Study conclusions and caveats: Reports showed the classifier diagnosing cytomegalovirus status with high specificity and sensitivity.

The repertoire was sequenced with immunoSEQ multiplex PCR; TCRdb's copy has only in-frame clones and lacks some. Of 55,000 to 80,000 clones in the sample, roughly 96% were seen once. The CDR3 covers 16 residues. Germline V gene data show CDR1 as SGHKS and CDR2 as YYEKEE (reference sequence). The J segment lost 8 bases and the V segment lost 4 bases, leaving 12 bases of the junction unmatched. The donors belonged to the roughly 110-subject validation cohort, separate from the approximately 700-subject first cohort. On this clone itself: No antigen is known for it.

This TCR was sampled from a man aged 18 to 35 in good health and CMV-seronegative. The chain combines TRBV5-5 with TRBJ1-1, with TRBD1 matching over 12 bases. Source material: PBMCs. CDR3 sequence (DNA): TGTGCCAGCAGCCCTCAGCCGGGACAGGGGGCGACCGAAGCTTTCTTT. Protein sequence: CASSPQPGQGATEAFF.